Below are 18 T cell receptor beta chains sequenced from a single sample in a study of regulatory dendritic cells for organ transplantation. Sequencing used immunoSEQ multiplex PCR; TCRdb keeps in-frame clones, though not all of them. This table holds 25,000 to 30,000 clones, approximately 77% found once. The source material was naive CD8+ T cells from blood. Subset meaning: CD45RA+ naive T cells. All receptors come from a human donor in good health.

This clone was observed a handful of times. The V gene is TRBV6-5, the J gene TRBJ2-7; TRBD2 aligns across 12 bases. V lost 6 bases and J lost 2; bases outside the gene matches: 5. Germline V CDR1 and CDR2: MNHEY, SVGAGI. The CDR3 is 15 amino acids. In DNA, the CDR3 is TGTGCCAGCAGCTACAGGACTAGCGGGGCCTACGAGCAGTACTTC. Encoded protein: CASSYRTSGAYEQYF.

This clone was recorded only once. The V call is TRBV10-3, the J call TRBJ1-4, with 9 bases fitting TRBD1. The length of the CDR3 is 15 residues. CDR1 is ENHRY, CDR2 SYGVKD, per germline. V trimming: 9 bases; J trimming: 4 bases; junction bases outside the gene matches: 9. The CDR3 spells CAIRTGTGNNEKLFF. CDR3 nucleotides: TGTGCCATTAGAACGGGGACAGGGAATAATGAAAAACTGTTTTTT.

Comment on this clone: A junction boundary mismatches the germline segment, possibly from a read error. The genes are TRBV7-6 and TRBJ2-7; 7 bases agree with TRBD2. Germline V gives CDR1 SGHVS, CDR2 FNYEAQ. The CDR3 has 15 amino acids. DNA for the CDR3: TGTGCCAGCAGCCCAGAGCCGACTAGCTCCCACGAGCAGTACTTC. Protein product: CASSPEPTSSHEQYF.

The V and J genes are TRBV7-3 and TRBJ2-1; D gene unclear. The V end was cut by 4 bases, the J end by 4 bases, with 14 bases between. Germline CDR1 and CDR2: SGHTA and FQGTGA. CDR3 size: 15 residues. This chain's CDR3 is CASSSTPNSYNEQFF. DNA of the CDR3: TGTGCCAGCAGCTCTACCCCGAATTCATACAATGAGCAGTTCTTC.

The genes are TRBV4-1 and TRBJ2-2; 11 nucleotides match TRBD1. The V segment lost 3 bases and the J segment 4 bases; nucleotides outside the gene matches: 7. Germline V lookup: CDR1 MGHRA, CDR2 YSYEKL. The CDR3 is 17 residues long. The CDR3 sequence: CASSHLGQGARTGELFF. In DNA, the CDR3 is TGCGCCAGCAGCCACCTTGGACAGGGGGCGCGCACCGGGGAGCTGTTTTTT.

V gene TRBV15 combines with J gene TRBJ1-2, with a possible D match to TRBD1 (6 bases). Germline V gives CDR1 LNHNV, CDR2 YYDKDF (reference sequence). CDR3 length: 16 residues. V dropped 5 bases and J dropped 2 bases, with 18 bases sitting between them. CDR3 in amino acids: CATSFRDQGLNYGYTF. Written as DNA, the CDR3 is TGTGCCACCAGCTTCAGAGACCAGGGGTTAAACTATGGCTACACCTTC.

The chain links TRBV7-9 to TRBJ1-1, with D perhaps matching TRBD1 (6 bases). V lost 5 bases and J 7 bases, leaving 11 bases between the germline ends. Germline V gives CDR1 SEHNR, CDR2 FQNEAQ (reference sequence). The CDR3 contains 12 residues. The DNA of the CDR3 is TGTGCCAGCAGCCCGCACAGGGTTGAAGCTTTCTTT. Amino acid sequence: CASSPHRVEAFF.

This chain links TRBV14 with TRBJ2-3; D remains ambiguous. CDR1 SGHDN and CDR2 FVKESK come from the germline V gene. There are 14 residues in the CDR3. V was trimmed by 4 bases and J by 3 bases, leaving 11 bases between them. The CDR3 reads CASSPEIKTDTQYF. The CDR3 region has the DNA TGTGCCAGCAGCCCGGAGATCAAGACAGATACGCAGTATTTT.

The chain employs TRBV4-3 and TRBJ1-5, with TRBD1 as a possible D gene (5 bases). The V gene's germline CDR1 is LGHNA and CDR2 YSLEER. Trimming shortened V by 1 base and J by 6 bases, and 10 bases separated the two germline ends. The CDR3 is 14 amino acids. The CDR3 coding sequence is TGCGCCAGCAGCCAAGGGTACGGGGGTCAGCCCCAGCATTTT. Encoded protein: CASSQGYGGQPQHF.

J is TRBJ2-2 and V is TRBV7-9; 12 bases line up with TRBD1. From germline, CDR1 is SEHNR and CDR2 FQNEAQ (reference sequence). V dropped 7 bases and J dropped 3; count of bases not matched to a gene: 9. There are 17 residues in the CDR3. The CDR3: CASIFGTGGFYTGELFF. The CDR3 DNA follows: TGTGCCAGCATCTTCGGGACAGGGGGCTTTTACACCGGGGAGCTGTTTTTT. Full variable domain (rest looked up from reference TRBV7-9 and TRBJ2-2): DTGVSQNPRHKITKRGQNVTFRCDPISEHNRLYWYRQTLGQGPEFLTYFQNEAQLEKSRLLSDRFSAERPKGSFSTLEIQRTEQGDSAMYLCASIFGTGGFYTGELFFGEGSRLTVL.

The chain uses TRBV5-4 and TRBJ2-5, with a weak D call TRBD2 (5 bases). With 4 bases removed from V and 5 bases from J, the gap between germline ends came to 18 bases. CDR1 and CDR2 from the germline V gene are SGHNT and YYREEE (reference sequence). This CDR3 contains 15 residues. CDR3 sequence (DNA): TGTGCCAGCAGCCAGTGGACGGAGGCGGAGGAGACCCAGTACTTC. Its translation is CASSQWTEAEETQYF.

This clone was counted between two and nine times. The genes are TRBV7-6 and TRBJ1-2; TRBD1 aligns across 7 bases. The CDR3 covers 14 residues. Germline CDR1 and CDR2: SGHVS and FNYEAQ. Trimming cost V 5 bases and J 2 bases; bases outside gene matches: 5. The chain's CDR3 is CASSPRQGNYGYTF. CDR3 DNA sequence: TGTGCCAGCAGCCCCAGACAGGGAAACTATGGCTACACCTTC.

The genes are TRBV4-1 and TRBJ1-2; 7 positions agree with TRBD1. The germline V gene has CDR1 MGHRA and CDR2 YSYEKL. The CDR3 has 17 residues. With V trimmed by 0 bases and J by 8 bases, 15 bases remained unmatched. CDR3 in amino acids: CASSQDWAGGGIGGYTF. CDR3 in DNA: TGCGCCAGCAGCCAAGACTGGGCTGGAGGGGGCATCGGCGGCTACACCTTC.

V usage is TRBV19 and J usage is TRBJ2-1, with D possibly matching TRBD1 (5 bases). Germline-derived CDR1 and CDR2 are LNHDA and SQIVND (reference sequence). With 6 bases removed from V and 1 base from J, the gap between germline ends came to 7 bases. CDR3 length equals 13 residues. The CDR3 DNA reads as TGTGCCAGTAGCTGGACATCCTACAATGAGCAGTTCTTC. Its translation: CASSWTSYNEQFF.

The rearrangement uses TRBV7-8 and TRBJ2-7, with D possibly matching TRBD1 (6 bases). V gave up 3 bases and J gave up 0 bases, with 18 bases separating them. The CDR3 loop spans 17 amino acids. CDR1 is SGHVS, CDR2 FQNEAQ, per germline. CDR3 protein: CASSLGHLGTLSYEQYF. The CDR3 DNA reads as TGTGCCAGCAGCTTGGGACATTTAGGGACACTCTCCTACGAGCAGTACTTC.

The chain employs TRBV5-1 and TRBJ1-4; tentative D call: TRBD1 (5 bases). The CDR3 totals 16 residues. CDR1 is SGHRS and CDR2 is YFSETQ in the germline V gene. With 2 bases removed from V and 8 bases from J, the gap between germline ends came to 19 bases. The CDR3 coding sequence is TGCGCCAGCAGCTTCTCCCAGGCAGGGCGTGTAGAAAAACTGTTTTTT. Protein sequence: CASSFSQAGRVEKLFF.

The gene calls are TRBV7-8 and TRBJ1-1, with 7 bases fitting TRBD1. Germline V gene sequence: CDR1 SGHVS, CDR2 FQNEAQ. V lost 5 bases, J lost 7 bases, and 10 bases stayed unmatched. CDR3 size: 14 residues. The CDR3 loop is CASSPRGDSLEAFF. CDR3 in DNA: TGTGCCAGCAGCCCCCGAGGGGACAGCCTTGAAGCTTTCTTT.

V usage is TRBV7-9 and J usage is TRBJ1-1; the D is unclear. The ends were cut back, 1 base at V and 13 bases at J, with 16 bases in the middle. The CDR3 spans 13 residues. CDR1 and CDR2 from the germline V gene are SEHNR and FQNEAQ (reference sequence). The CDR3: CASSLGGREIVFF. The DNA for the CDR3 is TGTGCCAGCAGCTTAGGAGGCCGGGAAATCGTTTTCTTT.